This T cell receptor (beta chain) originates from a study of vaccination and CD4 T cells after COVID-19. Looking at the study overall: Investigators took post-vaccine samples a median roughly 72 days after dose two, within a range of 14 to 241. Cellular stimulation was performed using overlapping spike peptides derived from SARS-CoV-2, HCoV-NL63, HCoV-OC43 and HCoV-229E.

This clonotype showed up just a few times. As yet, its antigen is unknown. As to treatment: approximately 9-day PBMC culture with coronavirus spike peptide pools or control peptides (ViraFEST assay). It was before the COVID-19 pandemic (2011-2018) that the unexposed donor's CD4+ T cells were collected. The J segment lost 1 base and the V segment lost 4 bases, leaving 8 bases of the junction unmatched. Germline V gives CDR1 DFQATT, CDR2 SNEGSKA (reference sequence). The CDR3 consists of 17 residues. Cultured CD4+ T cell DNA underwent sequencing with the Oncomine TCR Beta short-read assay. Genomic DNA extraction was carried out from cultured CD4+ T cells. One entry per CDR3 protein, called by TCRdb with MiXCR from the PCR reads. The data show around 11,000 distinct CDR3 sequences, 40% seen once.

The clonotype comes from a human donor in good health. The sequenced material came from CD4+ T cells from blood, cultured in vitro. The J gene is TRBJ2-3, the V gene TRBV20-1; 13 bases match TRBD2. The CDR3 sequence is CSATPTSGGVRTDTQYF. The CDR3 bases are TGCAGTGCTACCCCCACTAGCGGGGGGGTACGCACAGATACGCAGTATTTT.